Given below is one T cell receptor beta chain in context. Its antigen is not known. On sorted subsets, replicate PCRs used about 180 ng DNA, or 27,000 or so T cell genomes. The repertoire was sequenced with immunoSEQ multiplex PCR; TCRdb's copy has only in-frame clones and lacks some. The data show 2 million to 2.5 million clones, about 95% seen once. This sample was taken from a study of shared clonotypes between healthy human individuals. Study context: Donors consisted of a couple of women and a few men between 18 and 49. Study results and limitations: In the sorted subsets, rarefaction showed sequencing was incomplete despite large depth. Donor scarcity curtailed the genetic and exposure-history diversity represented herein.

CD45RO-negative CD8 cells positively selected for CCR7 made up the naive population, which excluded terminally differentiated effector memory CD45RA+ cells. This CDR3 has 15 residues. The V gene's germline CDR1 is MNHEY and CDR2 SMNVEV (reference sequence). Unmatched junction bases numbered 6, after V lost 6 bases and J lost 3 bases. The source of this sequence is a man aged 18 to 29 in good health. Sequenced: naive CD8+ T cells sorted from blood. The rearrangement links TRBV27 to TRBJ2-7, with 12 bases matching TRBD2. The CDR3 nucleotides are TGTGCCAGCAGACCCGGGACTAGCGGGTACTACGAGCAGTACTTC. The encoded protein is CASRPGTSGYYEQYF.